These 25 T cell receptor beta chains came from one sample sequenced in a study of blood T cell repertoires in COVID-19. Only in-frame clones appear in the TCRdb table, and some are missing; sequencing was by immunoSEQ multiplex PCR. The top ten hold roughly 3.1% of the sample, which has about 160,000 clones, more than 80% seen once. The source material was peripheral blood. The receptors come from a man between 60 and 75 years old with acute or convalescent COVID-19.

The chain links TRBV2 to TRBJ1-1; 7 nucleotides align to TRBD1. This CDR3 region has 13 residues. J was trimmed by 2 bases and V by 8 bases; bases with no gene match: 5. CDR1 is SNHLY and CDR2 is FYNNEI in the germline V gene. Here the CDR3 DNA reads TGTGCCAGCGCGGGACAGTTAAACACTGAAGCTTTCTTT. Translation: CASAGQLNTEAFF.

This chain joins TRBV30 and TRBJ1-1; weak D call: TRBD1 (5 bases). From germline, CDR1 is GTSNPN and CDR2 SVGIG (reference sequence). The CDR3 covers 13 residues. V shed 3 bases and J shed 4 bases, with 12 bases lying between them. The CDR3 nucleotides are TGTGCCTGGAGACGGAGCGGGGGCACTGAAGCTTTCTTT. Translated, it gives CAWRRSGGTEAFF.

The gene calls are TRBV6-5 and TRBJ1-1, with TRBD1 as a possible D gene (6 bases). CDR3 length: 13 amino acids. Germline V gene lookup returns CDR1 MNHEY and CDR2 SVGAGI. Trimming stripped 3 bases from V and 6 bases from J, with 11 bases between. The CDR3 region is CASSYGGWAEAFF. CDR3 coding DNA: TGTGCCAGCAGTTATGGGGGCTGGGCTGAAGCTTTCTTT.

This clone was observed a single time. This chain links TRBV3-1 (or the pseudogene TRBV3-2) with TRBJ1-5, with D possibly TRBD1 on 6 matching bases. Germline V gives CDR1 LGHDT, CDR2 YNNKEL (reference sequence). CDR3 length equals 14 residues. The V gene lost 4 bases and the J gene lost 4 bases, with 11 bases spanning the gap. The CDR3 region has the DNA TGTGCCAGCAGCCCCCGACAGGAGAATCAGCCCCAGCATTTT. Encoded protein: CASSPRQENQPQHF.

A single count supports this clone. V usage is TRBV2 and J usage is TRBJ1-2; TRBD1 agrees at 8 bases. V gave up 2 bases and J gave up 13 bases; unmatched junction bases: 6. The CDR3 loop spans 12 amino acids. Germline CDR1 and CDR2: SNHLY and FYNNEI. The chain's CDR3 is CASSERQGRSTF. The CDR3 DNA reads TGTGCCAGCAGTGAAAGACAGGGGCGTTCCACCTTC.

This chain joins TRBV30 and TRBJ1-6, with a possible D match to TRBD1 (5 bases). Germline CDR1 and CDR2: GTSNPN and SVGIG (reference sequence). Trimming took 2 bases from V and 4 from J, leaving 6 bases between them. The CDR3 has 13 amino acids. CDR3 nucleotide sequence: TGTGCCTGGAGTCCAGGGTATAATTCACCCCTCCACTTT. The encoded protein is CAWSPGYNSPLHF.

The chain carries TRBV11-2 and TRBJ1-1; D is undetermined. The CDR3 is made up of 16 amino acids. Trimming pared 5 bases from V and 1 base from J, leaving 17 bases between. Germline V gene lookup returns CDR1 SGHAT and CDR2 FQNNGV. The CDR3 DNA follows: TGTGCCAGCAGCCTTTCCCCTGTGGCGGCGAACACTGAAGCTTTCTTT. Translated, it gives CASSLSPVAANTEAFF.

CDR3 coding DNA: TGTGCCAGCAGTGCGCCGGGACAGGCTCGGGCCGAGCAGTACTTC. Its translation: CASSAPGQARAEQYF. The chain employs TRBV25-1 and TRBJ2-7, with 8 bases identical to TRBD1. The V gene end was trimmed by 4 bases and the J gene end by 6 bases; junction bases not matched to a gene: 11. The CDR3 spans 15 residues. Germline CDR1 MGHDK, CDR2 SYGVNS.

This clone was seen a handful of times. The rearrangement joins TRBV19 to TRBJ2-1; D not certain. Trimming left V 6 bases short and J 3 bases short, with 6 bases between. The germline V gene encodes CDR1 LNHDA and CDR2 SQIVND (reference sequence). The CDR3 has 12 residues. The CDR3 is CASSSNYNEQFF. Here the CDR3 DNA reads TGTGCCAGTAGCTCTAACTACAATGAGCAGTTCTTC.

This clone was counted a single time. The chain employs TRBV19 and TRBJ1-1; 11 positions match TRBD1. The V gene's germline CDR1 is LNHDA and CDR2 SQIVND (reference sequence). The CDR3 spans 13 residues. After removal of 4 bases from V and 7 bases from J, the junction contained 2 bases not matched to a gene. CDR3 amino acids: CASSRDRGFEAFF. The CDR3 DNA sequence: TGTGCCAGTAGTAGGGACAGGGGGTTTGAAGCTTTCTTT.

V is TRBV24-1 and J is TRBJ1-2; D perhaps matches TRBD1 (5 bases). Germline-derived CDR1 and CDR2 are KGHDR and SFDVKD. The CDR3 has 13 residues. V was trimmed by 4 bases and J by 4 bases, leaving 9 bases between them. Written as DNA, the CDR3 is TGTGCCACCAGTGAAGGGGCGAGCTATGGCTACACCTTC. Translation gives CATSEGASYGYTF.

CDR3 DNA sequence: TGTGCCAGCAGCCCCCCGACAGGGAACACTGAAGCTTTCTTT. It codes for CASSPPTGNTEAFF. The chain carries TRBV7-9 and TRBJ1-1, with D perhaps matching TRBD1 (6 bases). The CDR3 length is 14 residues. Germline values: CDR1 SEHNR, CDR2 FQNEAQ (reference sequence). V shed 5 bases and J shed 1 base, with 11 bases lying between them.

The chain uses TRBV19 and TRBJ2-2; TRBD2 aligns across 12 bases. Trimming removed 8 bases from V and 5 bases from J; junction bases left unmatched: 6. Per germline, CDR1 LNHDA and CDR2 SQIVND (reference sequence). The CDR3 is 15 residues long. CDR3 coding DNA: TGTGCCAGTGGACTAGCGGGGCGTGGTACCGGGGAGCTGTTTTTT. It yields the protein CASGLAGRGTGELFF. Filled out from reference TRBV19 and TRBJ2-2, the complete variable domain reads DGGITQSPKYLFRKEGQNVTLSCEQNLNHDAMYWYRQDPGQGLRLIYYSQIVNDFQKGDIAEGYSVSREKKESFPLTVTSAQKNPTAFYLCASGLAGRGTGELFFGEGSRLTVL.

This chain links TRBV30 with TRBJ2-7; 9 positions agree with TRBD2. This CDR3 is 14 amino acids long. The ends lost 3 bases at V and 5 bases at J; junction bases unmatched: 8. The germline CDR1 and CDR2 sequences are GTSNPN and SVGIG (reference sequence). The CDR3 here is CAWRGRGGLHEQYF. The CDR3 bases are TGTGCCTGGAGGGGGCGGGGGGGTCTCCACGAGCAGTACTTC.

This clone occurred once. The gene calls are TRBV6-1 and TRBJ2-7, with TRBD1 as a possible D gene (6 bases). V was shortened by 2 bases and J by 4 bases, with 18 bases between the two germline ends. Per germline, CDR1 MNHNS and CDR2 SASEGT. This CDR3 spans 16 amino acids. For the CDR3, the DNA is TGTGCCAGCAGTGAAATGAGCTCGGGGCAGGGGTACGAGCAGTACTTC. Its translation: CASSEMSSGQGYEQYF.

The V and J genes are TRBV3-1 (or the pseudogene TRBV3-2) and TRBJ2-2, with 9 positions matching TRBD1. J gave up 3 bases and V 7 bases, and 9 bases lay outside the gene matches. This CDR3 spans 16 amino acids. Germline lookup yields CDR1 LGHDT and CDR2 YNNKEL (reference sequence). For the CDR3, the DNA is TGTGCCAGCACCTCTGGGACAGGGACTCACACCGGGGAGCTGTTTTTT. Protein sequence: CASTSGTGTHTGELFF.

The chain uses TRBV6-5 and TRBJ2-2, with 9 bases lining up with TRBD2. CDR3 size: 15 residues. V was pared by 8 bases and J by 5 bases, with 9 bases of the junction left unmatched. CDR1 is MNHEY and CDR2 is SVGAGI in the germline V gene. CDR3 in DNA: TGTGCCAGCTCTACTGGCGGGGGGGCGACCGGGGAGCTGTTTTTT. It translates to CASSTGGGATGELFF.

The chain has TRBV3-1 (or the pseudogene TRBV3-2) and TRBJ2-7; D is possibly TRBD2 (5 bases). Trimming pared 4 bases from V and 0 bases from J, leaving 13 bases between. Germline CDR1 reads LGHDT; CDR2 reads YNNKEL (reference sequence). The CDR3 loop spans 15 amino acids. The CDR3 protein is CASSLRRLVSYEQYF. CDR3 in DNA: TGTGCCAGCAGCCTTCGGAGGCTGGTCTCCTACGAGCAGTACTTC.

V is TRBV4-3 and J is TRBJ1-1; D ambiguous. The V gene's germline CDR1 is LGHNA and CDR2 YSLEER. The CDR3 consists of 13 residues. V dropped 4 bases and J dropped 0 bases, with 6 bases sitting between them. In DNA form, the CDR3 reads TGCGCCAGCAGCCCCGGGATGAACACTGAAGCTTTCTTT. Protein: CASSPGMNTEAFF.

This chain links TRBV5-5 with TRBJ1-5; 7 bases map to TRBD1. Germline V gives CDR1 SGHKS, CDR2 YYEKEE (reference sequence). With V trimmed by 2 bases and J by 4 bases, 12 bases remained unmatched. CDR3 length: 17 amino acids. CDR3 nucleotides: TGTGCCAGCAGCTTTTTAATCCCGGGACAGCTAAATCAGCCCCAGCATTTT. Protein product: CASSFLIPGQLNQPQHF.

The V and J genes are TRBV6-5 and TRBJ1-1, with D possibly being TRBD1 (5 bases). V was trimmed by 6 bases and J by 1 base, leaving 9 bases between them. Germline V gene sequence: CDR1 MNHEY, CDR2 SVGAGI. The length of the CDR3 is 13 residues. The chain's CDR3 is CASRGTGNTEAFF. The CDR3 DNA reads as TGTGCCAGCAGGGGAACAGGGAACACTGAAGCTTTCTTT.

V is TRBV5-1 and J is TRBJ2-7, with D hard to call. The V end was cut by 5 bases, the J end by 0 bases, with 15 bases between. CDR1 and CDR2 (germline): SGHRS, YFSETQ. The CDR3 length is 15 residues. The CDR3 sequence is CASRLNARSSYEQYF. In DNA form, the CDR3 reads TGCGCCAGCAGGCTGAATGCCAGAAGCTCCTACGAGCAGTACTTC.

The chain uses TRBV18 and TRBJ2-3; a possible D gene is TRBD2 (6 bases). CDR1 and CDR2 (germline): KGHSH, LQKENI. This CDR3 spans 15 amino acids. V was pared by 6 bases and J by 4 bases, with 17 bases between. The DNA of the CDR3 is TGTGCCAGCTCTCAGTCGACGGGGGTGGCAGATACGCAGTATTTT. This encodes CASSQSTGVADTQYF.

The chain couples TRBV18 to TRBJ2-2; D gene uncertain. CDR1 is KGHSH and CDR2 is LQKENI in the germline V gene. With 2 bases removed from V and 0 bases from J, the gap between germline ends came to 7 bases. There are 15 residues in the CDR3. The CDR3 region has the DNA TGTGCCAGCTCACCAGGGCAGGCGAACACCGGGGAGCTGTTTTTT. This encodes CASSPGQANTGELFF.

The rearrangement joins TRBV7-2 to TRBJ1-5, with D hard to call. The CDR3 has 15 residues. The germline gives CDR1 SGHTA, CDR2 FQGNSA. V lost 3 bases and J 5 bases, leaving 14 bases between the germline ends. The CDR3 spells CASSFGAAAHQPQHF. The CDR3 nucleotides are TGTGCCAGCAGCTTTGGAGCGGCAGCACATCAGCCCCAGCATTTT.